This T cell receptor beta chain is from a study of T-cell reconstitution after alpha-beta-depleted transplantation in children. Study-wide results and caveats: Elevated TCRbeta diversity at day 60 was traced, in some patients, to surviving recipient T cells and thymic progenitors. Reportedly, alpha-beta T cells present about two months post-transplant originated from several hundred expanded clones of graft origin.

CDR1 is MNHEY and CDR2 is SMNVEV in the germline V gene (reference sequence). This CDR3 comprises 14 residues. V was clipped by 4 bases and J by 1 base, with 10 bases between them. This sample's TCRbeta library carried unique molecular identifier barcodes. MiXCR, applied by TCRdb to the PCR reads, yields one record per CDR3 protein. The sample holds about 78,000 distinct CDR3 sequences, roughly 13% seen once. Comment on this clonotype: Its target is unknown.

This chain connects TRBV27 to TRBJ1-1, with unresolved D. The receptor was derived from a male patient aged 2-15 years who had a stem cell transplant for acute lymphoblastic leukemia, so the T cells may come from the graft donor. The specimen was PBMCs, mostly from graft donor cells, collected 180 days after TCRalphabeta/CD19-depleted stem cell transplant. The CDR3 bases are TGTGCCAGCAGTTGGACGACGACGAACACTGAAGCTTTCTTT. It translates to CASSWTTTNTEAFF.